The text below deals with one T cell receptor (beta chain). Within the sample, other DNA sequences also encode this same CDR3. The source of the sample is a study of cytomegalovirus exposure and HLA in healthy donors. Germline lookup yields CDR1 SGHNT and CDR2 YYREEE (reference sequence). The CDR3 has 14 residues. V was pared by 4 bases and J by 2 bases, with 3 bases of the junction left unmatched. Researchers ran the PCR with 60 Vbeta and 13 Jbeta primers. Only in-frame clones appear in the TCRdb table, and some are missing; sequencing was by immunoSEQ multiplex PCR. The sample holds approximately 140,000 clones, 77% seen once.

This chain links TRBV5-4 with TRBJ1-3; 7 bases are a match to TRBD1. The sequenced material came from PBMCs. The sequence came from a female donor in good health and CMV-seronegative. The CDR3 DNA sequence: TGTGCCAGCAGCATCCAGGGGGCTGGAAACACCATATATTTT. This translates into CASSIQGAGNTIYF.